This T cell receptor (beta chain) was sequenced during a study of regulatory T cells in long-lasting Graves disease. V lost 0 bases and J 10 bases, leaving 14 bases between the germline ends. The CDR3 extends over 13 amino acids. The germline V gene has CDR1 GTSNPN and CDR2 SVGIG (reference sequence). This clonotype has at least ten counts. Time point given: newly diagnosed GD, antithyroid drugs for less than 3 months. RNA isolated from PBMCs was used to make the TCR library. Around 9 milliliters of peripheral blood were drawn into EDTA tubes. Arm-PCR of CDR3 regions and iRepertoire HTBI primers were the basis on which TCR beta libraries were built. TCRdb redid the calling of the multiplex PCR reads with MiXCR, one entry per CDR3 protein. This table has about 450,000 distinct CDR3 sequences, 16% appearing once. This same sample was also part of a study on T cells in Graves' hyperthyroidism and ophthalmopathy. From that paper: Clinical symptoms, serum thyroxine, TRAb, thyroid ultrasound and orbital computed tomography established diagnosis.

This sequence joins TRBV30 and TRBJ2-3; D gene ambiguous. The sample here was peripheral blood mononuclear cells (PBMCs), taken at new diagnosis, from a patient treated with antithyroid drugs. The source is a woman in her 30s with Graves disease. The CDR3 bases are TGTGCCTGGAGTGTGAACTCCCCGTCCGCGCAGTATTTT. Encoded protein: CAWSVNSPSAQYF.